A single T cell receptor (beta chain) is shown here with its context. The CDR3 totals 19 residues. This sample stems from a study of shared T cell receptors in the human thymus. The protocol was immunoSEQ multiplex PCR, while the TCRdb copy is restricted to in-frame clones and leaves out a portion. Of hundreds of thousands of clones listed, more than 75% are singletons. The same data also contributed to another study, on human thymus T cells. As that study records: Each of the donors was a healthy Finnish infant who was undergoing open corrective cardiac surgery for congenital heart defects. Thymic tissue was derived from resections collected during corrective heart surgery. Seemingly biased V and J gene usage marked thymic and blood repertoires. Related work found strong thymic repertoire overlap between unrelated individuals.

Sequencing was done on a sample of thymocytes. The rearrangement uses TRBV21-1 and TRBJ2-7; no DNA check was done on the table's D call, TRBD2. TRBV21-1 is a documented pseudogene. The receptor was isolated from a boy younger than two with a congenital heart defect. The CDR3 loop is CASPLRGNQQLLRFVEQYF. Here the CDR3 DNA reads TGTGCCAGCCCCCTTAGAGGGAATCAACAACTCCTACGGTTCGTGGAGCAGTACTTC.